This T cell receptor beta chain was recovered during a study of response to subunit inactivated influenza vaccine. V was clipped by 1 base and J by 6 bases; unmatched bases: 1. This CDR3 is 14 amino acids long. In germline, CDR1 is LNHNV, CDR2 YYDKDF (reference sequence). Study conclusions and caveats: Authors proposed each seasonal influenza vaccination draws in few new T cells.

This clonotype has a handful of counts. Its antigen is unidentified. In TCRdb, the RT-PCR reads were re-called with MiXCR into one record per CDR3 protein. The sample holds hundreds of thousands of distinct CDR3 sequences; 15% to 19% are singletons and the top ten take 11%. V is TRBV15 and J is TRBJ1-5; 9 bases line up with TRBD1. This sequence was found in a man in his fifties who received an inactivated influenza vaccine. Sequencing was performed on PBMCs from blood, taken approximately 13 days after vaccination. For the CDR3, the DNA is TGTGCCACCAGCAGAGCACAGGGGGCTCAGCCCCAGCATTTT. Its translation: CATSRAQGAQPQHF.